This passage covers 28 T cell receptor beta chains from one sample sequenced in a study of T cell responses to AZD1222 COVID-19 vaccine. Generated by immunoSEQ multiplex PCR, the TCRdb table keeps only in-frame clones and is missing some. The sample has around 150,000 clones, around 90% seen once. The sample in question was peripheral blood, obtained 28 days after the second AZD1222 dose. The receptors stem from an adult who received the AZD1222 COVID-19 vaccine.

V gene TRBV29-1 combines with J gene TRBJ1-1; D is ambiguous. In germline, CDR1 is SQVTM, CDR2 ANQGSEA. The V end lost 4 bases, the J end lost 4 bases, and 10 bases lay between the germline ends. There are 12 residues in the CDR3. CDR3: CSVVGGVTEAFF. CDR3 nucleotide sequence: TGCAGCGTTGTTGGTGGCGTCACTGAAGCTTTCTTT. Full variable domain (rest looked up from reference TRBV29-1 and TRBJ1-1): SAVISQKPSRDICQRGTSLTIQCQVDSQVTMMFWYRQQPGQSLTLIATANQGSEATYESGFVIDKFPISRPNLTFSTLTVSNMSPEDSSIYLCSVVGGVTEAFFGQGTRLTVV.

This chain joins TRBV5-5 and TRBJ2-3; D call uncertain. CDR3 length: 15 amino acids. V lost 6 bases, J lost 0 bases, and 14 bases lay in between. Germline values: CDR1 SGHKS, CDR2 YYEKEE (reference sequence). The CDR3 coding sequence is TGTGCCAGCACCCATTTAGTGGATAGCACAGATACGCAGTATTTT. It is translated as CASTHLVDSTDTQYF. Full variable domain (rest looked up from reference TRBV5-5 and TRBJ2-3): DAGVTQSPTHLIKTRGQQVTLRCSPISGHKSVSWYQQVLGQGPQFIFQYYEKEERGRGNFPDRFSARQFPNYSSELNVNALLLGDSALYLCASTHLVDSTDTQYFGPGTRLTVL.

This chain connects TRBV19 to TRBJ1-5; no firm D call. CDR3 length: 14 amino acids. V lost 8 bases and J lost 4, with 15 bases in between. Looked up from germline, CDR1 is LNHDA and CDR2 is SQIVND (reference sequence). The CDR3 DNA sequence: TGTGCCAGTTTCGACTGTATCCCTAATCAGCCCCAGCATTTT. It specifies CASFDCIPNQPQHF.

The CDR3 region has the DNA TGTGCCAGTAGTATAGCCCGGGTCGGCTATGGCTACACCTTC. Its protein product is CASSIARVGYGYTF. This chain joins TRBV19 and TRBJ1-2; D is undetermined. The CDR3 runs 14 residues. Germline loops: CDR1 LNHDA, CDR2 SQIVND (reference sequence). The germline V and J ends were trimmed by 1 base and 4 bases, with 10 bases remaining between them. Variable domain in full (rest from reference TRBV19 and TRBJ1-2): DGGITQSPKYLFRKEGQNVTLSCEQNLNHDAMYWYRQDPGQGLRLIYYSQIVNDFQKGDIAEGYSVSREKKESFPLTVTSAQKNPTAFYLCASSIARVGYGYTFGSGTRLTVV.

This chain links TRBV2 with TRBJ1-5, with D perhaps TRBD1 (6 bases). The V and J ends lost 7 bases and 4 bases respectively, with 20 bases between them. Germline values: CDR1 SNHLY, CDR2 FYNNEI. This CDR3 is built from 16 residues. The CDR3 is CASTAETGLGNQPQHF. CDR3 in DNA: TGTGCCAGCACAGCAGAAACAGGGCTTGGAAATCAGCCCCAGCATTTT.

The chain carries TRBV5-6 and TRBJ2-4; D unclear. The CDR3 spans 15 residues. V gave up 0 bases and J gave up 0 bases, with 7 bases separating them. Germline V CDR1 and CDR2: SGHDT, YYEEEE. CDR3 coding DNA: TGTGCCAGCAGCTTGGGGGCAGTAGCCAAAAACATTCAGTACTTC. Its translation: CASSLGAVAKNIQYF.

This rearrangement joins TRBV5-1 to TRBJ2-7, with D tentatively TRBD1 (6 bases). Trimming stripped 0 bases from V and 3 bases from J, with 10 bases between. Germline V CDR1 and CDR2: SGHRS, YFSETQ. The CDR3 consists of 14 residues. The CDR3: CASSLASGHYEQYF. DNA of the CDR3: TGCGCCAGCAGCTTGGCCTCGGGACACTACGAGCAGTACTTC.

This chain uses TRBV15 with TRBJ2-7; D tentatively reads TRBD1 or TRBD2 (5 bases each). V was cut by 3 bases and J by 2 bases, with 11 bases left in between. The CDR3 has 14 amino acids. Germline CDR1 is LNHNV and CDR2 is YYDKDF (reference sequence). CDR3 sequence reads: CATSSRDGTYEQYF. In DNA form, the CDR3 reads TGTGCCACCAGCAGTCGGGACGGGACCTACGAGCAGTACTTC.

CDR3 coding DNA: TGTGCCTGGAGACACGAGGGGACAGGGAGAATCCACGAGCAGTACTTC. This gives the protein CAWRHEGTGRIHEQYF. The chain carries TRBV30 and TRBJ2-7, with 9 bases fitting TRBD1. Germline CDR1 reads GTSNPN; CDR2 reads SVGIG (reference sequence). V lost 3 bases, J lost 5 bases, and 14 bases stayed unmatched. The CDR3 spans 16 residues.

The chain is built from TRBV7-9 and TRBJ1-1, with a weak D call TRBD1 (5 bases). CDR1 and CDR2 (germline): SEHNR, FQNEAQ (reference sequence). V was clipped by 5 bases and J by 4 bases, with 14 bases between them. The CDR3 contains 14 residues. The CDR3 sequence is CASSPRASGTEAFF. CDR3 DNA sequence: TGTGCCAGCAGCCCCAGGGCTTCCGGCACTGAAGCTTTCTTT.

The gene calls are TRBV19 and TRBJ2-2; 8 bases align to TRBD1. Germline CDR1 LNHDA, CDR2 SQIVND (reference sequence). The ends lost 8 bases at V and 6 bases at J; junction bases unmatched: 5. The length of the CDR3 is 13 residues. The CDR3 DNA follows: TGTGCCAGTTCAACACAGGGGGCCGGGGAGCTGTTTTTT. Residues: CASSTQGAGELFF.

The V gene is TRBV27, the J gene TRBJ2-1; 7 nucleotides line up with TRBD2. J was trimmed by 7 bases and V by 2 bases; bases with no gene match: 8. CDR3 length: 15 residues. Germline V gene data show CDR1 as MNHEY and CDR2 as SMNVEV (reference sequence). CDR3 sequence: CASSLLAAQGNEQFF. The CDR3 DNA follows: TGTGCCAGCAGTTTACTAGCGGCCCAAGGGAATGAGCAGTTCTTC.

The V call is TRBV23-1, the J call TRBJ1-5; 11 positions match TRBD1. TRBV23-1 is labeled an ORF, and its function is uncertain. The CDR3 sequence is 19 residues long. After removal of 4 bases from V and 0 bases from J, the junction contained 11 bases not matched to a gene. CDR3 DNA: TGCGCCAGCAGTCTTCCGGGACAGGGGGTGATGTATAGCAATCAGCCCCAGCATTTT. It yields the protein CASSLPGQGVMYSNQPQHF.

J is TRBJ2-3 and V is TRBV10-1; 9 bases align to TRBD1. V was pared by 6 bases and J by 5 bases, with 12 bases of the junction left unmatched. Per germline, CDR1 WNHNN and CDR2 SYGVQD (reference sequence). The CDR3 length is 16 residues. This CDR3 reads CASSGAGTGLGDTQYF. Here the CDR3 DNA reads TGCGCCAGCAGCGGCGCCGGGACAGGGTTGGGAGATACGCAGTATTTT.

This clone was seen just once. The chain joins TRBV18 to TRBJ2-1, with 7 positions matching TRBD1. J was trimmed by 10 bases and V by 2 bases; bases with no gene match: 8. The CDR3 sequence is 14 residues long. Germline-derived CDR1 and CDR2 are KGHSH and LQKENI. CDR3 residues: CASSPFLGDREQFF. In DNA form, the CDR3 reads TGTGCCAGCTCACCATTTCTGGGGGACAGAGAGCAGTTCTTC.

The genes are TRBV7-9 and TRBJ2-7; maybe TRBD2 (6 bases). CDR1 is SEHNR, CDR2 FQNEAQ, per germline (reference sequence). The CDR3 length is 14 residues. The V gene lost 0 bases and the J gene lost 2 bases, with 8 bases spanning the gap. The CDR3 sequence is CASSLAEGPYEQYF. CDR3 coding DNA: TGTGCCAGCAGCTTAGCGGAGGGCCCCTACGAGCAGTACTTC.

The chain is built from TRBV24-1 and TRBJ1-4; D is undetermined. CDR3 length equals 17 residues. V was trimmed by 12 bases and J by 0 bases, leaving 22 bases between them. Germline assignment: CDR1 KGHDR and CDR2 SFDVKD. CDR3 nucleotide sequence: TGTGCCCCTCAGCGGTTTGGAGTAAACGCAACTAATGAAAAACTGTTTTTT. Its translation is CAPQRFGVNATNEKLFF.

V is TRBV6-5 and J is TRBJ2-3; possibly TRBD1 or TRBD2 for D (5 bases each). CDR1 MNHEY and CDR2 SVGAGI come from the germline V gene. The CDR3 contains 14 residues. V was shortened by 2 bases and J by 0 bases, with 6 bases between the two germline ends. The CDR3 DNA reads TGTGCCAGCAGTTACCGGGACAGCACAGATACGCAGTATTTT. It encodes CASSYRDSTDTQYF.

The chain couples TRBV15 to TRBJ1-1; weak D call: TRBD1 (6 bases). Trimming removed 1 base at V and 7 bases at J, with 16 bases between. CDR3 length: 15 residues. Per the germline V gene, CDR1 is LNHNV and CDR2 is YYDKDF (reference sequence). CDR3 in DNA: TGTGCCACCAGCAGAGGGACAGAGATACTGAGTGAAGCTTTCTTT. Its translation is CATSRGTEILSEAFF.

This clone was detected only once. This chain connects TRBV7-9 to TRBJ2-3, with no clear D. V was pared by 5 bases and J by 1 base, with 10 bases between. Germline V gene data show CDR1 as SEHNR and CDR2 as FQNEAQ (reference sequence). This CDR3 is built from 14 residues. The CDR3 loop reads CASSPLSRTDTQYF. CDR3 in DNA: TGTGCCAGCAGCCCCCTGTCGCGCACAGATACGCAGTATTTT. Together with reference TRBV7-9 and TRBJ2-3, the CDR3 gives the full variable domain: DTGVSQNPRHKITKRGQNVTFRCDPISEHNRLYWYRQTLGQGPEFLTYFQNEAQLEKSRLLSDRFSAERPKGSFSTLEIQRTEQGDSAMYLCASSPLSRTDTQYFGPGTRLTVL.

This clone was seen more than once but under ten times. The chain employs TRBV3-1 (or the pseudogene TRBV3-2) and TRBJ1-1, with D possibly matching TRBD1 (6 bases). This CDR3 spans 14 amino acids. With 4 bases removed from V and 5 bases from J, the gap between germline ends came to 14 bases. CDR1 and CDR2 from the germline V gene are LGHDT and YNNKEL (reference sequence). CDR3 loop: CASSPLQGKTEAFF. CDR3 bases: TGTGCCAGCAGCCCCCTACAGGGTAAGACTGAAGCTTTCTTT.

The chain carries TRBV6-1 and TRBJ2-7, with D possibly called TRBD1 or TRBD2 (5 bases each). This CDR3 is built from 15 residues. V dropped 6 bases and J dropped 3 bases, with 18 bases sitting between them. Germline loops: CDR1 MNHNS, CDR2 SASEGT. CDR3 sequence: CASSRGGGPRYEQYF. CDR3 nucleotides: TGTGCCAGCAGCCGAGGTGGGGGACCTCGCTACGAGCAGTACTTC.

J is TRBJ2-2 and V is TRBV30; 12 bases agree with TRBD2. CDR1 GTSNPN and CDR2 SVGIG come from the germline V gene (reference sequence). Trimming cost V 7 bases and J 2 bases; bases outside gene matches: 2. The CDR3 is 14 residues long. CDR3 residues: CASSGRDNTGELFF. The CDR3 nucleotides are TGTGCCTCTAGCGGGAGGGATAACACCGGGGAGCTGTTTTTT.

The chain is built from TRBV27 and TRBJ2-1; D is ambiguous. The CDR3 has 13 amino acids. Germline V gene data show CDR1 as MNHEY and CDR2 as SMNVEV (reference sequence). The V end lost 5 bases, the J end lost 3 bases, and 8 bases lay between the germline ends. The CDR3 region is CASSKLFYNEQFF. CDR3 coding DNA: TGTGCCAGCAGTAAGCTTTTCTACAATGAGCAGTTCTTC.

The V gene is TRBV6-1, the J gene TRBJ1-1; no clear D gene. The CDR3 is 15 residues long. CDR1 is MNHNS, CDR2 SASEGT, per germline. V lost 3 bases and J 4 bases, leaving 15 bases between the germline ends. CDR3 coding DNA: TGTGCCAGCAGTGATTTCGACCCTGGGAGCACTGAAGCTTTCTTT. Residues: CASSDFDPGSTEAFF.

V and J are TRBV7-8 and TRBJ1-3, with a possible D match to TRBD1 (5 bases). CDR3 length: 16 amino acids. Germline CDR1 reads SGHVS; CDR2 reads FQNEAQ. Trimming pared 7 bases from V and 4 bases from J, leaving 20 bases between. Here the CDR3 DNA reads TGTGCCAGCACCCTTCAACCCGGGACGACCGGAAACACCATATATTTT. It is translated as CASTLQPGTTGNTIYF.

This chain links TRBV18 with TRBJ2-7; D gene unclear. The CDR3 runs 15 residues. The V gene's germline CDR1 is KGHSH and CDR2 LQKENI. Trimming cost V 3 bases and J 5 bases, with 17 bases left between them. The CDR3 loop is CASSPDRSVQDEQYF. The CDR3 DNA reads TGTGCCAGCTCACCCGATCGTTCGGTCCAGGACGAGCAGTACTTC.

The chain carries TRBV6-5 and TRBJ2-5; no clear D. The germline V gene encodes CDR1 MNHEY and CDR2 SVGAGI. The CDR3 runs to 14 residues. Trimming pared 6 bases from V and 1 base from J, leaving 12 bases between. The CDR3 loop is CASRGRAIQETQYF. Written as DNA, the CDR3 is TGTGCCAGCAGGGGCCGGGCCATCCAAGAGACCCAGTACTTC.